Presented here are 8 T cell receptor beta chains from one specimen sequenced in a study of blood T cells in healthy people across ages. PCR was performed a second time for about 6 to 12 cycles using a sample-barcoded 5' primer and a J-beta primer mix. One entry per CDR3 protein, called by TCRdb with MiXCR from the 5' RACE reads. This table has hundreds of thousands of distinct CDR3 sequences, around 43% appearing once. The sequenced sample consisted of blood. The receptors were gathered from a man older than 75 in good health.

This clonotype showed up just a few times. The V call is TRBV6-2 or TRBV6-3, the J call TRBJ2-4; possible D gene TRBD2, 6 bases. The CDR3 consists of 15 residues. The germline V gene encodes CDR1 MNHEY and CDR2 SVGEGT. V lost 5 bases and J 7 bases, leaving 18 bases between the germline ends. CDR3 coding DNA: TGTGCCAGCAGTCCAAACCGGGCGGGGACGAACATTCAGTACTTC. Amino acids: CASSPNRAGTNIQYF.

This clonotype was counted many times. V gene TRBV7-2 combines with J gene TRBJ2-7; D call uncertain. The CDR3 contains 13 residues. V was trimmed by 2 bases and J by 0 bases, leaving 5 bases between them. CDR1 is SGHTA and CDR2 is FQGNSA in the germline V gene. The CDR3 region has the DNA TGTGCCAGCAGCTTAATGGACTCCTACGAGCAGTACTTC. The encoded protein is CASSLMDSYEQYF.

This clonotype was found a few times. The chain carries TRBV20-1 and TRBJ2-1, with no clear D. Germline V lookup: CDR1 DFQATT, CDR2 SNEGSKA (reference sequence). The ends were cut back, 2 bases at V and 6 bases at J, with 11 bases in the middle. This CDR3 is built from 13 residues. The CDR3 DNA reads as TGCAGTGCTAGACCCCAGTCGGGCAATGAGCAGTTCTTC. This encodes CSARPQSGNEQFF.

This clonotype has a handful of counts. This sequence joins TRBV4-3 and TRBJ2-7, with D unclear. CDR3 length: 15 amino acids. Germline CDR1 reads LGHNA; CDR2 reads YSLEER. Trimming took 4 bases from V and 3 from J, leaving 16 bases between them. For the CDR3, the DNA is TGCGCCAGCAGCCTCGGGCTTGGACCGAGCTACGAGCAGTACTTC. Translation gives CASSLGLGPSYEQYF.

The gene calls are TRBV20-1 and TRBJ2-7; tentatively, D is TRBD2 (6 bases). V lost 8 bases and J lost 2, with 13 bases in between. CDR1 and CDR2 (germline): DFQATT, SNEGSKA (reference sequence). The length of the CDR3 is 12 residues. CDR3 bases: TGCAGTTCCGGGAGAACCCCCTACGAGCAGTACTTC. This gives the protein CSSGRTPYEQYF.

This clonotype has a handful of counts. An end of the junction differs from the germline gene, which may be a read error. The rearrangement uses TRBV20-1 and TRBJ2-5; D is undetermined. The CDR3 covers 13 residues. Germline CDR1 reads DFQATT; CDR2 reads SNEGSKA (reference sequence). The CDR3 region is CSARALAAESQYF. The CDR3, as DNA: TGCAGTGCCCGGGCATTGGCGGCAGAGTCCCAGTACTTC.

This clonotype turned up a few times. The chain recombines TRBV7-9 with TRBJ2-3; D is undetermined. Trimming took off 1 base at V and 2 bases at J, with 7 bases between the two ends. CDR1 is SEHNR and CDR2 is FQNEAQ in the germline V gene (reference sequence). The CDR3 totals 14 residues. The CDR3 region has the DNA TGTGCCAGCAGCTTAGGGGTGTACACAGATACGCAGTATTTT. This codes for CASSLGVYTDTQYF.

This clonotype has a single count. V gene TRBV5-1 combines with J gene TRBJ2-7; weak D call: TRBD1 (6 bases). The CDR3 has 18 residues. Trimming cost V 3 bases and J 0 bases, with 22 bases left between them. CDR1 is SGHRS and CDR2 is YFSETQ in the germline V gene. The CDR3 sequence: CASSSEALGQGFSYEQYF. The CDR3 DNA sequence: TGCGCCAGCAGCTCGGAGGCGTTGGGGCAGGGGTTCTCCTACGAGCAGTACTTC. Full variable domain (remainder filled in from reference TRBV5-1 and TRBJ2-7): KAGVTQTPRYLIKTRGQQVTLSCSPISGHRSVSWYQQTPGQGLQFLFEYFSETQRNKGNFPGRFSGRQFSNSRSEMNVSTLELGDSALYLCASSSEALGQGFSYEQYFGPGTRLTVT.